This T cell receptor (beta chain) appears in the sequencing data of a study of blood T cells in healthy people across ages. Regarding the study as a whole: Significant beta diversity loss was already apparent by age approximately 38, declining roughly linearly.

This clonotype was counted only a few times. What it binds is not known. The use of a sample-barcoded 5' primer and a J-beta primer mix characterized a second PCR of roughly 7 to 12 cycles. TCRdb reprocessed the 5' RACE reads with MiXCR, giving one entry per CDR3 protein. The sample carries 1.5 million to 1.9 million distinct CDR3 sequences, roughly 43% recorded once. Trimming removed 6 bases from V and 8 bases from J, with 14 bases in between. Germline assignment: CDR1 LNHNV and CDR2 YYDKDF (reference sequence). The CDR3 extends over 14 amino acids. This sequence joins TRBV15 and TRBJ1-6; D not certain. The sequenced sample was blood. This TCR came from a woman aged 18-29 years in good health. CDR3 amino acids: CATRRPNPDSPLHF. CDR3 in DNA: TGTGCCACCAGGCGCCCAAACCCGGATTCACCCCTCCACTTT.